This T cell receptor (beta chain) was identified during a study of T cell responses to AZD1222 COVID-19 vaccine. Whole-study results and caveats: Possibly, clonal diversity was underestimated; donors were largely white British and included more females. Spike-specific TCR breadth rose after two AZD1222 doses, and depth rose as well.

It was second doses at about 4 or about 12 weeks that were pooled. As for this clone: Its matching antigen is unknown. Other DNA sequences within the sample encode an identical CDR3.

CDR1 is SGDLS, CDR2 YYNGEE, per germline. Trimming cost V 3 bases and J 4 bases, with 8 bases left between them. This CDR3 has 13 residues. The assay was immunoSEQ multiplex PCR, and TCRdb's table has in-frame clones only and misses some. The sample lists 100,000 to 120,000 clones, roughly 90% seen once, with roughly 15% in the top ten. The sample was peripheral blood, taken 28 days after the second AZD1222 dose. This TCR derives from an adult who received the AZD1222 COVID-19 vaccine. The chain recombines TRBV9 with TRBJ1-3; D possibly corresponds to TRBD1 (5 bases). In nucleotides, the CDR3 is TGTGCCAGCAGCGCGGGGGGAGGAAACACCATATATTTT. It translates to CASSAGGGNTIYF.